The sample holds a few counts of the clone carrying this T cell receptor beta chain. These data come from a study of radiation and T cells in renal cell carcinoma. The CDR3 contains 15 residues. V was pared by 1 base and J by 5 bases, with 12 bases between. CDR1 LNHNV and CDR2 YYDKDF come from the germline V gene (reference sequence). Described time point: baseline pretreatment blood. Noted treatment: 15 Gy SBRT to primary tumor, nephrectomy 4 weeks later. Libraries were prepared by immunoSEQ multiplex PCR; TCRdb keeps only in-frame clonotypes and omits some of them. The repertoire has 90,000 to 95,000 clones, 65% to 85% of them found once; the top ten carry 5% to 6.5%.

The sequencing here drew on blood, taken from a patient whose treatment included radiotherapy and nephrectomy. This TCR derives from a man aged 60 to 75 with renal cell carcinoma. The J gene is TRBJ2-1, the V gene TRBV15, with D perhaps matching TRBD2 (5 bases). The CDR3 protein is CATSRVNSANNEQFF. The CDR3 bases are TGTGCCACCAGCAGAGTGAATAGCGCTAACAATGAGCAGTTCTTC.